One and the same sample provided the 14 T cell receptor beta chains below, sequenced in a study of T cell repertoires in cytomegalovirus infection (dated by TCRdb to between 2017 and 2020). No antigen has been identified for these receptors. The sample was run on an Illumina HiSeq 1500. Using fastp trimming at Q25 and MiXCR clonotype assembly, TCRdb reanalyzed the public sequencing data and kept in-frame beta chains. Under each unique CDR3 protein, matching rows form one entry showing the most common genes and DNA. Here the sample has roughly 920,000 distinct CDR3 sequences; 30% to 40% occur a single time. About an eighth of the sample comes from the top ten. Read against the paper, the sample's treatment or condition label means: in vitro stimulation with specific CMV peptide epitopes to enrich CMV-specific T cells. The specimen comprised cultured CD8+ T cells from PBMCs, sampled from culture after CMV antigen stimulation. Every receptor here comes from a human donor in good health (CMV status not recorded). Some clones in this sample may be carry-over from other donors' samples.

This clonotype was counted ten times or more. The chain couples TRBV7-3 to TRBJ2-7; TRBD1 is a possible D gene (5 bases). This CDR3 comprises 14 residues. CDR1 and CDR2 (germline): SGHTA, FQGTGA. V lost 4 bases, J lost 0 bases, and 10 bases lay in between. The CDR3 is CASSSRGFSYEQYV. DNA for the CDR3: TGTGCCAGCAGCTCAAGGGGTTTCTCCTACGAGCAGTACGTC.

This clonotype was counted a few times. The chain links TRBV19 to TRBJ2-7; TRBD1 is a possible D gene (5 bases). The CDR3 extends over 14 amino acids. V was pared by 5 bases and J by 0 bases, with 11 bases between. Germline V gene lookup returns CDR1 LNHDA and CDR2 SQIVND (reference sequence). CDR3 bases: TGTGCCAGTAGTCACGACAGTTCCTCCTACGAGCAGTACTTC. Translated, it gives CASSHDSSSYEQYF.

This clonotype was detected only a few times. CDR3 bases: TGTGCCACCAGTATTTATAGCGGGGGGGGTTACAATGAGCAGTTCTTC. Translated: CATSIYSGGGYNEQFF. The J gene is TRBJ2-1, the V gene TRBV24-1; 11 nucleotides match TRBD2. The V and J ends lost 6 bases and 4 bases, in that order; junction bases with no gene match: 7. The CDR3 sequence is 16 residues long. The V gene's germline CDR1 is KGHDR and CDR2 SFDVKD.

Worth noting for this clonotype: One end of the junction does not line up with germline, which may come from a read error. The rearrangement links TRBV4-1 to TRBJ1-2; perhaps TRBD1 as D (5 bases). CDR3 length: 15 amino acids. From germline, CDR1 is MGHRA and CDR2 YSYEKL. The CDR3 DNA follows: TGCGCCAGCCGCCAAGAACTGGGGACGGCCTATGGCTACACCTTC. This gives the protein CASRQELGTAYGYTF.

This clonotype was found a few times. The chain uses TRBV7-3 and TRBJ2-1, with D tentatively TRBD1 or TRBD2 (5 bases each). The V gene's germline CDR1 is SGHTA and CDR2 FQGTGA. The CDR3 totals 15 residues. V lost 2 bases and J lost 8, with 16 bases in between. DNA for the CDR3: TGTGCCAGCAGCTTATTAGGGGCGGGCACGGATGAGCAGTTCTTC. This translates into CASSLLGAGTDEQFF.

The J gene is TRBJ2-3, the V gene TRBV12-3 or TRBV12-4, with TRBD2 matching 7 bases. CDR3 length: 18 residues. V lost 3 bases and J lost 2; bases outside the gene matches: 14. The CDR3 DNA follows: TGTGCCAGCAGTTTCGACTTAGTGGGGGGGTACTACACAGATACGCAGTATTTT. Protein sequence: CASSFDLVGGYYTDTQYF.

This clonotype was seen more than once but under ten times. The rearrangement joins TRBV18 to TRBJ2-3; D not resolved. The CDR3 is 14 amino acids. Trimming pared 2 bases from V and 6 bases from J, leaving 12 bases between. Germline CDR1 and CDR2: KGHSH and LQKENI. For the CDR3, the DNA is TGTGCCAGCTCACCAATAGACCGAGAGGATACGCAGTATTTT. Its translation: CASSPIDREDTQYF.

This clonotype was detected many times. Written as DNA, the CDR3 is TGTGCCAGCAGCTTGACAGGGTCCGATCAGCCCCAGCATTTT. This encodes CASSLTGSDQPQHF. The chain combines TRBV7-2 with TRBJ1-5; 7 bases are a match to TRBD1. Trimming took 3 bases from V and 5 from J; bases not matched to a gene: 4. Germline V gene sequence: CDR1 SGHTA, CDR2 FQGNSA. The CDR3 covers 14 residues.

The chain links TRBV4-3 to TRBJ2-5, with D perhaps TRBD2 (5 bases). CDR3 length: 16 amino acids. The V end was cut by 0 bases, the J end by 5 bases, with 16 bases between. Germline CDR1 LGHNA, CDR2 YSLEER. In DNA form, the CDR3 reads TGCGCCAGCAGCCAAGAGAGGGTCCTACCCCGTGAGACCCAGTACTTC. This encodes CASSQERVLPRETQYF.

This clonotype came up many times. This chain uses TRBV28 with TRBJ1-2, with TRBD1 matching over 10 bases. This CDR3 region has 13 residues. V was pared by 5 bases and J by 6 bases, with 3 bases of the junction left unmatched. The V gene's germline CDR1 is MDHEN and CDR2 SYDVKM. The CDR3 loop reads CASSPGTGDGYTF. The CDR3 DNA follows: TGTGCCAGCAGTCCGGGGACAGGGGATGGCTACACCTTC.

This clonotype was seen many times. V and J are TRBV7-2 and TRBJ2-5, with TRBD1 matching 9 bases. After removal of 10 bases from V and 0 bases from J, the junction contained 6 bases not matched to a gene. CDR3 size: 14 residues. From germline, CDR1 is SGHTA and CDR2 FQGNSA. This CDR3 reads CATGQGMYQETQYF. In DNA form, the CDR3 reads TGTGCCACGGGACAGGGAATGTACCAAGAGACCCAGTACTTC.

At least ten counts were recorded for this clonotype. The chain joins TRBV7-6 to TRBJ1-1, with unresolved D. Trimming shortened V by 4 bases and J by 0 bases, and 9 bases separated the two germline ends. The CDR3 loop spans 14 amino acids. Germline CDR1 and CDR2: SGHVS and FNYEAQ. CDR3 coding DNA: TGTGCCAGCAGCTCCCTTGTTATGAACACTGAAGCTTTCTTT. It encodes CASSSLVMNTEAFF.

This clonotype was seen only a few times. The rearrangement joins TRBV27 to TRBJ2-2; maybe TRBD1 (7 bases). This CDR3 is 15 amino acids long. The germline CDR1 and CDR2 sequences are MNHEY and SMNVEV (reference sequence). With 5 bases removed from V and 0 bases from J, the gap between germline ends came to 10 bases. Here the CDR3 DNA reads TGTGCCAGCAGTCCCAGGGGGGCGAACACCGGGGAGCTGTTTTTT. As protein: CASSPRGANTGELFF.

The table lists this clonotype with a few counts. The rearrangement joins TRBV19 to TRBJ1-5, with 9 bases fitting TRBD1. V shed 4 bases, J shed 5 bases, and the junction held 0 bases outside the gene matches. The CDR3 extends over 13 amino acids. Germline V gene data show CDR1 as LNHDA and CDR2 as SQIVND (reference sequence). DNA for the CDR3: TGTGCCAGTAGTAACAGGGGGCATCAGCCCCAGCATTTT. Its protein product is CASSNRGHQPQHF.